At least ten counts were recorded for the clone carrying this T cell receptor (beta chain). The data originate from a study of response to subunit inactivated influenza vaccine. The CDR3 runs 15 residues. Looked up from germline, CDR1 is SGHRS and CDR2 is YFSETQ. Trimming cost V 4 bases and J 3 bases; bases outside gene matches: 8. MiXCR, applied by TCRdb to the RT-PCR reads, yields one record per CDR3 protein. The repertoire consists of fewer than 800,000 distinct CDR3 sequences, with less than 20% occurring once and the leading ten covering around 10%. The V gene is TRBV5-1, the J gene TRBJ2-7; TRBD1 matches 9 bases. Sample: PBMCs from blood, taken 12 days after vaccination. This receptor was obtained from a man aged 45 to 65 who received an inactivated influenza vaccine. Here the CDR3 DNA reads TGCGCCAGCAGCGGAGAGGGGACAGGGATCTACGAGCAGTACTTC. This translates into CASSGEGTGIYEQYF.